The sequence of this TCR beta chain was determined in a study of blood T cell repertoires in COVID-19. Study-level information: Acute and convalescent COVID-19 samples came from the United States, Italy and Spain. Sources were T cells, B-cell-depleted T cells, or PBMCs; the material itself was cDNA or gDNA.

Per the study methods: For nucleated cells, counts were estimated from reference gene primer amplification. Libraries were prepared by immunoSEQ multiplex PCR; TCRdb keeps only in-frame clonotypes and omits some of them. D and trimming come from the DNA, and the V and J calls and clone size come from that table. The table lists roughly 43,000 clones, 80% to 90% of them singletons. Input material: peripheral blood. The origin of this receptor is a human donor in a cohort sampled during active COVID-19.

In DNA, the CDR3 is TGTGCCAGCAGTGAAGAAGGACAAGGCTATGGCTACACCTTC. Translated: CASSEEGQGYGYTF. V is TRBV2 and J is TRBJ1-2; D may be TRBD1 (5 bases). CDR1 SNHLY and CDR2 FYNNEI come from the germline V gene. Trimming shortened V by 1 base and J by 4 bases, and 10 bases separated the two germline ends. CDR3 length equals 14 residues.